This T cell receptor beta chain originates from a study of blood T cell repertoires in COVID-19. Overall study context: PBMCs, B-cell-depleted T cells, or T cells provided the cDNA or gDNA that made up the material.

In the source study's methods: Estimation of nucleated cell counts relied on the amplification of reference gene primers. Libraries were prepared by immunoSEQ multiplex PCR; TCRdb keeps only in-frame clonotypes and omits some of them. The D gene and trimming were derived from the DNA, and the V and J assignments and clone size from that table. The table has more than 120,000 clones, approximately 90% seen once; the top ten hold over 0.85%. Germline CDR1 is SGHNT and CDR2 is YENEEA. The CDR3 has 14 amino acids. Trimming shortened V by 8 bases and J by 2 bases, and 14 bases separated the two germline ends.

This sequence joins TRBV11-3 and TRBJ2-3, with TRBD2 as a possible D gene (6 bases). This sequence originates from a woman between 45 and 65 years old with acute or convalescent COVID-19. Sequencing input: peripheral blood. The CDR3: CASSGGGFTDTQYF. The CDR3, as DNA: TGTGCCAGCTCTGGAGGAGGGTTCACAGATACGCAGTATTTT.